Listed below are T cell receptor beta chains from one sample, sequenced in a study of blood T cell repertoires in COVID-19. The protocol was immunoSEQ multiplex PCR, while the TCRdb copy is restricted to in-frame clones and leaves out a portion. The sample contains some 64,000 clones, approximately 88% of which appear only once. The sample comprised peripheral blood. The receptors stem from a man in his fifties or sixties with active COVID-19. The conserved cysteine and the conserved F or W are not part of the CDR3 here. The D gene is left open where the match is weak.

d_call | v_call | cdr3_length | cdr3_aa
- | TRBV9 | 13 | ASSVSAGEEQPQH
- | TRBV12-3/TRBV12-4 | 11 | ASSLRSSYEQY
- | TRBV4-3 | 13 | ASSQDRGRSEKLF
- | TRBV3-1/TRBV3-2 | 15 | ASSPYGQFRSTDTQY
- | TRBV5-1 | 11 | ASSLELYNEQF
TRBD1 | TRBV7-9 | 17 | ASSLDLGGQKVNTGELF
TRBD1 | TRBV30 | 13 | AWSVPDRWNTEAF
- | TRBV6-5 | 10 | ASRRETYEQY
- | TRBV18 | 11 | ASSPQGNYGYT
- | TRBV7-2 | 13 | ASSLVVGGNYGYT
- | TRBV11-3 | 14 | ASSERGWTNTGELF
TRBD1 | TRBV5-4 | 13 | ASSSGTGISYEQY
- | TRBV10-2 | 14 | ASNDGVAGASYEQY
TRBD1 | TRBV7-2 | 15 | ASSLLPASPPTGAQY
- | TRBV3-1/TRBV3-2 | 11 | ASSHLNTGELF
TRBD1 | TRBV7-9 | 15 | ASSRLSTGGRYNEQF
- | TRBV5-1 | 12 | ASSSGRSSDEQF
TRBD1 | TRBV6-6 | 12 | ASSRGQGATEAF
- | TRBV4-1 | 11 | ASSQVVRAGYT
- | TRBV7-9 | 10 | ASSLRSYGYT
TRBD1 | TRBV6-6 | 12 | AVCRDRGGTEAF
TRBD2 | TRBV20-1 | 9 | SAGTRDTQY
TRBD1 | TRBV5-5 | 14 | ASSLRDRGTTGELF
- | TRBV7-8 | 13 | ASSQVRFDSYEQY
- | TRBV6-4 | 11 | ASSDPRVAPLH
TRBD2 | TRBV5-1 | 12 | ASSFASGQETQY
TRBD1 | TRBV7-9 | 14 | ASSLAVGQGYEKLF
- | TRBV30 | 10 | AWSSGQFEAF
TRBD1 | TRBV4-2 | 11 | ASQGAATGELF
TRBD2 | TRBV7-7 | 14 | ASSPGLAGGIDSQY
TRBD1 | TRBV18 | 14 | ASSPSIPTGGTEAF
- | TRBV6-1 | 13 | ASSETADSYEKLF
TRBD2 | TRBV27 | 13 | ASMRSGGVYNEQF
- | TRBV27 | 14 | ASSLVRLGGINEQF
TRBD2 | TRBV5-8 | 17 | ASPSSTWTSGTDSYEQY
TRBD1 | TRBV10-3 | 11 | AIRTGDRNTQY
- | TRBV10-3 | 11 | AISVGRGYEQY
TRBD1 | TRBV6-4 | 11 | ASSDGDSTEAF
- | TRBV9 | 13 | ASSVEGRGVSEQY
- | TRBV6-5 | 14 | ASSYSPPGRGDTQY
- | TRBV18 | 11 | ASTGQGNEKLF
TRBD1 | TRBV5-1 | 12 | ASSSPDRGREQY
- | TRBV4-1 | 13 | ASSQGLVRRTEAF
- | TRBV7-9 | 11 | ASSLGGSNTQY
TRBD2 | TRBV2 | 17 | ASSATSGGATLKTGELF
TRBD2 | TRBV7-2 | 15 | ASSPKGGRRDTGELF
- | TRBV4-1 | 12 | ASSVRGGNTEAF